The clone carrying this T cell receptor (beta chain) was found many times. Trimming stripped 6 bases from V and 2 bases from J, with 19 bases between. The CDR3 runs to 15 residues. Per the germline V gene, CDR1 is DFQATT and CDR2 is SNEGSKA (reference sequence). The data were taken from a study of T-cell reconstitution after alpha-beta-depleted transplantation in children. Unique molecular identifiers were incorporated when the TCRbeta library was constructed. TCRdb used MiXCR to reprocess the PCR reads, holding one entry per CDR3 protein. The table has 230,000 or so distinct CDR3 sequences, approximately 9.7% seen once; the top ten hold approximately 5.4%.

This clonotype was obtained from a human donor who donated a stem cell graft to a child with SCID. V is TRBV20-1 and J is TRBJ2-5; D not certain. The material was PBMCs from the stem cell graft donor, obtained from the stem cell graft. CDR3 region: CSAHQSPLLQETQYF. The CDR3 DNA reads TGCAGTGCGCACCAAAGCCCCCTCTTACAAGAGACCCAGTACTTC.